The source of this T cell receptor (beta chain) is a study of cytomegalovirus exposure and HLA in healthy donors. Study in general: In an early release, HLA-typed donors contributed some 80 million unique TCR sequences.

PCR employed 60 Vbeta and 13 Jbeta primers. The assay was immunoSEQ multiplex PCR, and TCRdb's table has in-frame clones only and misses some. The sample consists of around 130,000 clones, 65% to 90% of them appearing once. Whereas donors were nominally healthy upon sampling, unrecorded immune exposures were probable. V was cut by 10 bases and J by 0 bases, with 12 bases left in between. There are 13 residues in the CDR3. Germline loops: CDR1 SGHTA, CDR2 FQGTGA. Regarding the study as a whole: Diagnosis of cytomegalovirus status made by the classifier reportedly showed high specificity and sensitivity. Sequencing likely caused a cluster of highly shared sequence variants.

For this clone: Its matching antigen is unknown.

V is TRBV7-3 and J is TRBJ1-1; D unclear. The sample taken for sequencing was PBMCs. The TCR was taken from a man aged 50-60 years in good health and CMV-seronegative. Here the CDR3 reads CATKKSLNTEAFF. CDR3 coding DNA: TGTGCCACCAAAAAGAGCCTGAACACTGAAGCTTTCTTT.